These T cell receptor beta chains were read from a single sample in a study of T cell responses to AZD1222 COVID-19 vaccine. Using immunoSEQ multiplex PCR, the repertoire was profiled, and TCRdb retains in-frame clones only, with some absent. The sample has some 140,000 clones, approximately 88% seen once; the top ten hold roughly 5.2%. The sample consisted of peripheral blood, taken 28 days after the second AZD1222 dose. Source of these receptors: an adult who received the AZD1222 COVID-19 vaccine. Each CDR3 is given with its conserved first and last residue. Fields, in order: V gene, J gene, CDR3 protein.

V: TRBV3-1/TRBV3-2
J: TRBJ1-4
CDR3: CASSQSYIGGEKLFF

V: TRBV4-1
J: TRBJ1-6
CDR3: CASSQPTRGRNSPLHF

V: TRBV5-1
J: TRBJ2-7
CDR3: CASSLGSSGSHYEQYF

V: TRBV2
J: TRBJ2-2
CDR3: CASSGREGRAGELFF

V: TRBV29-1
J: TRBJ1-4
CDR3: CSGKQGLGDEKLFF

V: TRBV19
J: TRBJ2-7
CDR3: CASSLRTSGTYEQYF

V: TRBV19
J: TRBJ2-1
CDR3: CASISVSREQFF

V: TRBV28
J: TRBJ1-2
CDR3: CASSPGTAHGYYGYTF

V: TRBV19
J: TRBJ1-6
CDR3: CASMSRGNSPLHF

V: TRBV28
J: TRBJ2-3
CDR3: CASSHRRAGGLDTQYF

V: TRBV27
J: TRBJ2-1
CDR3: CASSLYISGSSYNEQFF

V: TRBV5-1
J: TRBJ2-2
CDR3: CASSLRAGGISNTGELFF

V: TRBV3-1/TRBV3-2
J: TRBJ1-6
CDR3: CASSQESSPLHF

V: TRBV2
J: TRBJ1-2
CDR3: CASSGWDRANYGYTF

V: TRBV29-1
J: TRBJ2-2
CDR3: CSYRGTLNTGELFF

V: TRBV28
J: TRBJ2-2
CDR3: CASTDEEGRYDTGELFF

V: TRBV30
J: TRBJ1-6
CDR3: CAWGPGTPSSYNSPLHF

V: TRBV18
J: TRBJ1-4
CDR3: CASSHDRATNEKLFF

V: TRBV27
J: TRBJ2-7
CDR3: CASSLTGWSIYEQYF

V: TRBV19
J: TRBJ1-5
CDR3: CASSTQGLRGPQHF

V: TRBV7-9
J: TRBJ1-5
CDR3: CASSLMAQEEPQHF

V: TRBV27
J: TRBJ2-3
CDR3: CASRRTSGRVRDTQYF

V: TRBV15
J: TRBJ2-5
CDR3: CATSSGQGSETQYF

V: TRBV27
J: TRBJ1-2
CDR3: CASSLAAGLYGYTF

V: TRBV19
J: TRBJ1-1
CDR3: CASSFEGTEAFF

V: TRBV11-2
J: TRBJ1-4
CDR3: CASRAGTQGRKLFF

V: TRBV19
J: TRBJ1-2
CDR3: CASSISLHEGSNYGYTF

V: TRBV5-1
J: TRBJ1-2
CDR3: CASSGGQGSYGYTF

V: TRBV29-1
J: TRBJ2-1
CDR3: CSVDTGYNEQFF

V: TRBV3-1/TRBV3-2
J: TRBJ1-4
CDR3: CASSQVQGAGKLFF

V: TRBV5-1
J: TRBJ2-2
CDR3: CASSEGLAGNTGELFF

V: TRBV11-3
J: TRBJ2-1
CDR3: CASSTSGAINEQFF

V: TRBV6-5
J: TRBJ1-2
CDR3: CASSLRGEGAGYTF

V: TRBV28
J: TRBJ2-7
CDR3: CASSFSWQGSSYEQYF

V: TRBV4-2
J: TRBJ2-3
CDR3: CASSQAGPGSPTDTQYF

V: TRBV28
J: TRBJ2-7
CDR3: CASSLTGDTYEQYF

V: TRBV19
J: TRBJ2-1
CDR3: CAGYNEQFF

V: TRBV7-2
J: TRBJ1-5
CDR3: CASRQGDQPQHF

V: TRBV5-8
J: TRBJ1-3
CDR3: CASSSRGQGGNTIYF

V: TRBV5-1
J: TRBJ2-7
CDR3: CASSLQTGTGRSYEQYF

V: TRBV7-3
J: TRBJ2-5
CDR3: CASSSGLAGGQETQYF

V: TRBV20-1
J: TRBJ1-2
CDR3: CSAPQGGGYTF

V: TRBV6-4
J: TRBJ1-1
CDR3: CASRGTDMNTEAFF

V: TRBV6-5
J: TRBJ1-4
CDR3: CASSFDGTTNEKLFF

V: TRBV12-3/TRBV12-4
J: TRBJ1-2
CDR3: CASSSGPSAGYTF

V: TRBV18
J: TRBJ1-5
CDR3: CASSPQGNQPQHF

V: TRBV2
J: TRBJ1-6
CDR3: CASSEGGQYSPLHF

V: TRBV5-4
J: TRBJ1-2
CDR3: CASSSAGGVRGYTF

V: TRBV5-4
J: TRBJ1-2
CDR3: CASSLWQGLYGYTF

V: TRBV3-1/TRBV3-2
J: TRBJ1-2
CDR3: CASSHQGSGYTF

V: TRBV6-2/TRBV6-3
J: TRBJ2-7
CDR3: CASSPRGTVPWEQYF

V: TRBV30
J: TRBJ1-6
CDR3: CAWSVQESPLHF

V: TRBV6-5
J: TRBJ1-1
CDR3: CASSPEGNTEAFF